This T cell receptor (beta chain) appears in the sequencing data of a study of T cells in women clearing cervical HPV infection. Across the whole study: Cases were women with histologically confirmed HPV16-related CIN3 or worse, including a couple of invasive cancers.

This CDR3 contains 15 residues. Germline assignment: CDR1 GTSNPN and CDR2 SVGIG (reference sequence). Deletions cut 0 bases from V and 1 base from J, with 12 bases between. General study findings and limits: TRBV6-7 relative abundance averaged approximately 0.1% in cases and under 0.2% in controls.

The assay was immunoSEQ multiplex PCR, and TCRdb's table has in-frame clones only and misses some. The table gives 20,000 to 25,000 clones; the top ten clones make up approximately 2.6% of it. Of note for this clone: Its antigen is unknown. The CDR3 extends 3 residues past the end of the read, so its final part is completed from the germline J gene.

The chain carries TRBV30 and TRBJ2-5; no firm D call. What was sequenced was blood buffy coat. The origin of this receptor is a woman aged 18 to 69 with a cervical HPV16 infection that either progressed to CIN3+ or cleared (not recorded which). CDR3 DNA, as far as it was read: TGTGCCTGGAGTGTGGGCCGCTTAACCCAAGAGACC. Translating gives CAWSVGRLTQET. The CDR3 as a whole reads CAWSVGRLTQETQYF.